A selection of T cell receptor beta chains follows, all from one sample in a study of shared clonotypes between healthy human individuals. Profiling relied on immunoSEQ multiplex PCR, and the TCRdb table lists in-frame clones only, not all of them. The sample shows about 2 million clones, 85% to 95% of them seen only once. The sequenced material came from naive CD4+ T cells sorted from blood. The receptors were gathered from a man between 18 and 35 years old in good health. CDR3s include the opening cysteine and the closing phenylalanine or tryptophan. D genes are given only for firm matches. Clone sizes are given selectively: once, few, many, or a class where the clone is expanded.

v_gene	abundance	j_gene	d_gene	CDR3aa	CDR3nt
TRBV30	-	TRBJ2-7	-	CAGSESRSEQYF	TGTGCCGGGTCGGAGTCGAGATCGGAGCAGTACTTC
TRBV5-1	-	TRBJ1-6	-	CASSTDYNSPLHF	TGCGCCAGCAGCACCGATTATAATTCACCCCTCCACTTT
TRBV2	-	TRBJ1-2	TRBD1	CASSEAGGGAGYGYTF	TGTGCCAGCAGTGAAGCAGGAGGGGGCGCGGGCTATGGCTACACCTTC
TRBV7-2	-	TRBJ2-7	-	CASSQGGSNYEQYF	TGTGCCAGCAGCCAAGGGGGGAGTAACTACGAGCAGTACTTC
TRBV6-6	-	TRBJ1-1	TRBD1	CASRAGQGGPTEAFF	TGTGCCAGCAGGGCGGGACAGGGAGGACCAACCGAAGCTTTCTTT
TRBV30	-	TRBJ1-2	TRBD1	CAWSVRGPSGYTF	TGTGCCTGGAGTGTTAGGGGGCCCTCTGGCTACACCTTC
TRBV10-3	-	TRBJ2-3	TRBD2	CAISAGGRADTQYF	TGTGCCATCAGTGCTGGCGGGAGGGCAGATACGCAGTATTTT
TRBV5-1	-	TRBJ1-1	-	CASSLQDTTEAFF	TGCGCCAGCAGCTTGCAGGATACCACTGAAGCTTTCTTT
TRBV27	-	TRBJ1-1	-	CASSQQGNTEAFF	TGTGCCAGCAGTCAACAGGGGAACACTGAAGCTTTCTTT
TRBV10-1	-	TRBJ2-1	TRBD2	CASSELSSGRHEQFF	TGCGCCAGCAGTGAGTTGTCTAGCGGGCGGCATGAGCAGTTCTTC
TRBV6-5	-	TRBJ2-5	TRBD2	CASRGLAFGETQYF	TGTGCCAGCAGAGGACTAGCTTTCGGAGAGACCCAGTACTTC
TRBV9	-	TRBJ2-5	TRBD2	CASSVPGGGGGETQYF	TGTGCCAGCAGCGTCCCCGGGGGGGGCGGTGGGGAGACCCAGTACTTC
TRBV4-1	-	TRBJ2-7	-	CASSRSDVKRSGDYEQYF	TGCGCCAGCAGCCGCTCGGACGTTAAGAGATCCGGCGACTACGAGCAGTACTTC
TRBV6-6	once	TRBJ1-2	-	CASSYPQGEGYTF	TGTGCCAGCAGTTACCCCCAGGGTGAGGGCTACACCTTC
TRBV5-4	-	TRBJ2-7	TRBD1	CASGSETGGSSEQYF	TGTGCCAGCGGTTCGGAGACAGGGGGGTCGAGCGAGCAGTACTTC
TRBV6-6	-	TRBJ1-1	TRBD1	CASNSPSRGNAEAFF	TGTGCCAGCAATTCACCGAGCAGGGGGAATGCTGAAGCTTTCTTT
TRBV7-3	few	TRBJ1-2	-	CASSSTGSDGYTF	TGTGCCAGCAGCTCAACAGGGTCGGATGGCTACACCTTC
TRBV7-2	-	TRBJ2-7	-	CASSLAIGVPYEQYF	TGCGCCAGCAGCTTGGCCATTGGCGTCCCCTACGAGCAGTACTTC
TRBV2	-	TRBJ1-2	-	CASTGGGEDYGYTF	TGTGCCAGCACCGGAGGGGGGGAGGACTATGGCTACACCTTC
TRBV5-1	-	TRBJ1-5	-	CASSLDSPASQPQHF	TGCGCCAGCAGCTTGGACAGCCCGGCTAGTCAGCCCCAGCATTTT
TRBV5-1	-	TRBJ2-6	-	CASSLVVVGSGANVLTF	TGCGCCAGCAGCTTGGTGGTGGTAGGCTCTGGGGCCAACGTCCTGACTTTC
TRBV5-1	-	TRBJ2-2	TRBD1	CASSSTGGGNAGELFF	TGCGCCAGCAGCTCCACAGGGGGCGGAAATGCCGGGGAGCTGTTTTTT
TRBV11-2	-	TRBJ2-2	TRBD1	CASRTGGTGELFF	TGTGCCAGCAGAACAGGGGGGACCGGGGAGCTGTTTTTT
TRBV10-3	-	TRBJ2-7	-	CANGDAPYEQYF	TGTGCCAACGGGGATGCTCCCTACGAGCAGTACTTC
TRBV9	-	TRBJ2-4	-	CASSVEDSLYGIQYF	TGTGCCAGCAGCGTAGAGGACAGCCTATATGGCATTCAGTACTTC
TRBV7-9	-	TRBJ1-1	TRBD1	CASSSQGENTEAFF	TGTGCCAGCAGCAGCCAGGGGGAAAACACTGAAGCTTTCTTT
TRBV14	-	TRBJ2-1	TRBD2	CASANSGGGQNEQFF	TGTGCCAGCGCTAATAGCGGGGGAGGGCAGAATGAGCAGTTCTTC
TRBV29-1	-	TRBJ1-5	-	CSVGADRNQPQHF	TGCAGCGTTGGGGCAGATAGGAATCAGCCCCAGCATTTT
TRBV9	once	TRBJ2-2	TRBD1	CASSEGQKNTGELFF	TGTGCCAGCAGTGAGGGACAGAAGAACACCGGGGAGCTGTTTTTT
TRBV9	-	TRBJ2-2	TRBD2	CASSAGLAAGELFF	TGTGCCAGCAGCGCAGGACTAGCAGCCGGGGAGCTGTTTTTT
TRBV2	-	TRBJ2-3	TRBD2	CASSESLAALEDTQYF	TGTGCCAGCAGTGAAAGTCTAGCGGCTTTAGAGGATACGCAGTATTTT
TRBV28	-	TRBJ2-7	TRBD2	CASSPRPASGGSSYEQYF	TGTGCCAGCAGTCCGAGACCCGCTAGCGGGGGATCGTCCTACGAGCAGTACTTC
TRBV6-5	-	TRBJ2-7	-	CASSYSGPPFEQYF	TGTGCCAGCAGTTACTCCGGACCTCCTTTCGAGCAGTACTTC
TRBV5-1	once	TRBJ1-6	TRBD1	CASSLDGTGGNNSPLHF	TGCGCCAGCAGCTTGGACGGGACAGGGGGCAATAATTCACCCCTCCACTTT
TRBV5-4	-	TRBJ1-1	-	CASSLARAQNTEAFF	TGTGCCAGCAGCTTGGCCAGGGCGCAGAACACTGAAGCTTTCTTT
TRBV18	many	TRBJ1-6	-	CASSPPGASSNSPLHF	TGTGCCAGCTCGCCGCCGGGGGCAAGCTCGAATTCACCCCTCCACTTT
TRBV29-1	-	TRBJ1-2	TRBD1	CSVGTGNYGYTF	TGCAGCGTGGGGACAGGCAACTATGGCTACACCTTC
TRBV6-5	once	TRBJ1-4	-	CASSYGRFNEKLFF	TGTGCCAGCAGTTATGGCAGGTTTAATGAAAAACTGTTTTTT
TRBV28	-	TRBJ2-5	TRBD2	CASSLGLAGKETQYF	TGTGCCAGCAGTTTAGGGCTAGCGGGGAAAGAGACCCAGTACTTC
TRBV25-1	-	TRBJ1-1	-	CASRGLLNTEAFF	TGTGCCAGCAGGGGCCTTTTGAACACTGAAGCTTTCTTT
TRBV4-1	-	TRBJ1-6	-	CASSQGAGMDSPLHF	TGCGCCAGCAGCCAAGGGGCAGGGATGGATTCACCCCTCCACTTT
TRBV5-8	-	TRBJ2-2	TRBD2	CASRRGLATYTGELFF	TGTGCCAGCAGACGGGGACTAGCGACCTACACCGGGGAGCTGTTTTTT
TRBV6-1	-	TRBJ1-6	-	CAVGGSYNSPLHF	TGTGCCGTCGGGGGCTCCTATAATTCACCCCTCCACTTT
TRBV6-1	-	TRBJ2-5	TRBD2	CASRVAGEQETQYF	TGTGCCTCGCGAGTAGCGGGGGAACAAGAGACCCAGTACTTC
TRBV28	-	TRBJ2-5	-	CASSLNQETQYF	TGTGCCAGCAGTTTAAACCAAGAGACCCAGTACTTC
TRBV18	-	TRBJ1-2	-	CASSHGTDYGYTF	TGTGCCAGCTCACATGGGACGGACTATGGCTACACCTTC
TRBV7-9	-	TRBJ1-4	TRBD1	CASSSGTDPNEKLFF	TGTGCCAGCAGTTCGGGGACAGACCCTAATGAAAAACTGTTTTTT
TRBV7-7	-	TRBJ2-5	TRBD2	CASSKRLAGAGETQYF	TGTGCTAGCAGCAAAAGACTAGCGGGAGCCGGAGAGACCCAGTACTTC
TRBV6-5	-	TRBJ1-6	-	CASSPQGNSPLHF	TGTGCCAGCAGTCCACAGGGTAATTCACCCCTCCACTTT
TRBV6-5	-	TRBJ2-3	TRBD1	CASKNGQVAYTQYF	TGTGCCAGCAAAAACGGACAGGTCGCGTATACGCAGTATTTT